This T cell receptor (beta chain) was profiled in a study of CD8 T cells in Susac syndrome. Background on the study: Clinically active disease was present in six of the sequenced Susac syndrome patients. Eight of these patients were in remission.

Study results and caveats: The authors found sixteen Susac-specific public clones in total CD8+ repertoires and roughly 5 in CD8+ TEMRA repertoires.

About 0.5 to 1 ug RNA was reverse transcribed with random hexamers. It was immunoSEQ multiplex PCR that amplified TCR beta CDR3 across 54 Vbeta and 13 Jbeta. TCRdb re-derived calls from the immunoSEQ multiplex PCR reads in MiXCR, one entry per CDR3 protein. The sample gives about 83,000 distinct CDR3 sequences, 95% to 96% of which show up once; roughly 0.4% is in the top ten. Note on this clonotype: Its antigen is currently unknown.

TCR beta was sequenced from blood CD8+ and CD4+ T cells. In germline, CDR1 is LGHNA, CDR2 YSLEER. The CDR3 has 19 amino acids. V shed 2 bases, J shed 2 bases, and the junction held 11 bases outside the gene matches. The chain combines TRBV4-3 with TRBJ2-3; TRBD1 matches 12 bases. The sequence derives from a human donor with Susac syndrome. Sequenced: CD8+ T cells from PBMCs. This CDR3 is CASSQSPQWDRGPTDTQYF. The DNA for the CDR3 is TGCGCCAGCAGCCAATCACCACAATGGGACAGGGGGCCCACAGATACGCAGTATTTT.